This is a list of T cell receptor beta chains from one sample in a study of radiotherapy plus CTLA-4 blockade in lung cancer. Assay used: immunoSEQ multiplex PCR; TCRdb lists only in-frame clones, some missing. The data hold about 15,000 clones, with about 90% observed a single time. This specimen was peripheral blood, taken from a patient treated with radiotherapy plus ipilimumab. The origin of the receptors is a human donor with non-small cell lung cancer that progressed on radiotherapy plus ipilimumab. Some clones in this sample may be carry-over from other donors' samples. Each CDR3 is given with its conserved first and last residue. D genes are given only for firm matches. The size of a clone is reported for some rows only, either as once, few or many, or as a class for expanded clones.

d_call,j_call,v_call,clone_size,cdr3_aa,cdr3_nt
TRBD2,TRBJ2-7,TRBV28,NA,CASSGVAGGFGEQYF,TGTGCCAGCAGTGGAGTAGCGGGAGGCTTCGGCGAGCAGTACTTC
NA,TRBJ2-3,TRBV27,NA,CASSSRESRDTQYF,TGTGCCAGCAGTTCCCGGGAGTCAAGAGATACGCAGTATTTT
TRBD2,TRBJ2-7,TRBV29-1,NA,CSVASGSSYEQYF,TGCAGCGTTGCGAGCGGGAGCTCCTACGAGCAGTACTTC
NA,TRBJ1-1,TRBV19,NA,CASTFDFSAAFF,TGTGCCAGTACCTTCGATTTCAGTGCAGCTTTCTTT
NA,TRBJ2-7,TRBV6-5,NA,CATAAWSSYEQYF,TGTGCCACCGCCGCTTGGAGCTCCTACGAGCAGTACTTC
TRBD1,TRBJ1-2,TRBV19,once,CASSRDRIYGYTF,TGTGCCAGTAGTCGGGACAGGATCTATGGCTACACCTTC
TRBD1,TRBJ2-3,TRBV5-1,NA,CASSLGTGATTDTQYF,TGCGCCAGCAGCTTGGGGACAGGGGCGACCACAGATACGCAGTATTTT
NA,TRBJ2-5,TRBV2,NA,CASVSRDREETQYF,TGTGCCAGCGTTTCAAGGGATAGGGAGGAGACCCAGTACTTC
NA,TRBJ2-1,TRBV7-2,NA,CASSSRVGYNEQFF,TGTGCCAGCAGCTCCAGGGTGGGCTACAATGAGCAGTTCTTC
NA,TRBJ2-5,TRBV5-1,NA,CASSLSPRGPQETQYF,TGCGCCAGCAGCTTGAGTCCTCGCGGGCCTCAAGAGACCCAGTACTTC
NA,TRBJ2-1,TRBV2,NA,CASSAGGNYNEQFF,TGTGCCAGCAGTGCCGGAGGTAACTACAATGAGCAGTTCTTC
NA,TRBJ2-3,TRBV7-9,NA,CASSWAGSSDTQYF,TGTGCCAGCAGCTGGGCGGGAAGTTCAGATACGCAGTATTTT
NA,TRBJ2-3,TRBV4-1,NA,CASSQGRPTDTQYF,TGCGCCAGCAGCCAAGGCAGGCCCACAGATACGCAGTATTTT
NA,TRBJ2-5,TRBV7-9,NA,CASSLAGARETQYF,TGTGCCAGCAGCTTGGCGGGGGCTAGGGAGACCCAGTACTTC
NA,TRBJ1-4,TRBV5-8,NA,CASSPRDNNEKLFF,TGTGCCAGCAGCCCCCGGGACAATAATGAAAAACTGTTTTTT
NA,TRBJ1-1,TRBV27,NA,CASSFQVRWGRTEAFF,TGTGCCAGCAGCTTCCAGGTGAGGTGGGGGAGGACTGAAGCTTTCTTT
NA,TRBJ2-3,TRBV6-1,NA,CASPSGPGTQYF,TGTGCCAGCCCCTCAGGGCCAGGTACGCAGTATTTT
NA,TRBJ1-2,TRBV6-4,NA,CASSWGLGGGYTF,TGTGCCAGCAGTTGGGGACTCGGGGGAGGCTACACCTTC
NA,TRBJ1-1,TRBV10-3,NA,CAITRQGMNTEAFF,TGTGCCATCACAAGGCAGGGTATGAACACTGAAGCTTTCTTT
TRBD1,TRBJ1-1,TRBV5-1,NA,CASSLEQGISEAFF,TGCGCCAGCAGCTTGGAACAGGGGATTTCTGAAGCTTTCTTT
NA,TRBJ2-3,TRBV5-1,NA,CASTGSLHTDTQYF,TGCGCCAGCACGGGGTCGCTTCACACAGATACGCAGTATTTT
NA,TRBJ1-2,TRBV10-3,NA,CAISRGANYGYTF,TGTGCCATCAGCAGGGGTGCTAACTATGGCTACACCTTC
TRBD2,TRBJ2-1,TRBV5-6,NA,CASSSLGLAGNEQFF,TGTGCCAGCAGCTCCCTCGGACTAGCGGGAAATGAGCAGTTCTTC
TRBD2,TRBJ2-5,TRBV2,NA,CASSDSRLAGSETQYF,TGTGCCAGCAGTGATTCCCGACTAGCGGGGAGTGAGACCCAGTACTTC
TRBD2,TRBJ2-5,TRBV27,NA,CASSLSGSQETQYF,TGTGCCAGCAGTTTGAGCGGGAGTCAAGAGACCCAGTACTTC
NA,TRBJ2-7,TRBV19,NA,CASRPTGSYEQYF,TGTGCCAGTCGACCTACAGGTTCCTACGAGCAGTACTTC
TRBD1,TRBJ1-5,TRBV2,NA,CASSGQVIQPQHF,TGTGCCAGCTCCGGACAGGTTATTCAGCCCCAGCATTTT
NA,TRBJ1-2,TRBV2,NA,CASSEQDNYGYTF,TGTGCCAGCAGTGAACAGGATAACTATGGCTACACCTTC
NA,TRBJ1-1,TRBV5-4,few,CASSLGGEAFF,TGTGCCAGCAGCTTGGGAGGTGAAGCTTTCTTT
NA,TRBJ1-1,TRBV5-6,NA,CASSLGAGRVDEAFF,TGTGCCAGCAGCTTGGGGGCAGGCCGAGTCGATGAAGCTTTCTTT
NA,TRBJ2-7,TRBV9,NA,CASGGQFEQYF,TGTGCCAGCGGAGGACAGTTCGAGCAGTACTTC
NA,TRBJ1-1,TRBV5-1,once,CASSPGSNTEAFF,TGCGCCAGCAGCCCGGGGTCGAACACTGAAGCTTTCTTT
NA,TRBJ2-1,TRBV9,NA,CASSPPGSIGEQFF,TGTGCCAGCAGCCCTCCCGGGTCCATCGGTGAGCAGTTCTTC
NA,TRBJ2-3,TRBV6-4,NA,CASSLSGTDTQYF,TGTGCCAGCAGTTTGTCTGGCACAGATACGCAGTATTTT
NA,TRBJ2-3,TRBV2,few,CASSEEMRDTQYF,TGTGCCAGCAGTGAAGAGATGAGGGATACGCAGTATTTT
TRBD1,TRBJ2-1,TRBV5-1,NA,CASSSASGTVNEQFF,TGCGCCAGCAGCTCAGCATCCGGGACAGTAAATGAGCAGTTCTTC
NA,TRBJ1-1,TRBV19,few,CASSAGLMNTEAFF,TGTGCCAGTAGTGCGGGACTGATGAACACTGAAGCTTTCTTT
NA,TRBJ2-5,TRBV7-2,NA,CASSLDGVTQYF,TGTGCCAGCAGCTTAGACGGGGTGACCCAGTACTTC
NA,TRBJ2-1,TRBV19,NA,CASTHLGDEQFF,TGTGCCAGTACCCACCTCGGTGATGAGCAGTTCTTC
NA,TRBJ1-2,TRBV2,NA,CASSRDINYGYTF,TGTGCCAGCAGCCGGGACATCAACTATGGCTACACCTTC
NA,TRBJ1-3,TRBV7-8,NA,CASSQKAGAGNTIYF,TGTGCCAGCAGCCAGAAGGCCGGAGCTGGAAACACCATATATTTT
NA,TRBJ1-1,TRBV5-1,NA,CASSSQMNTEAFF,TGCGCCAGCAGCTCCCAGATGAACACTGAAGCTTTCTTT
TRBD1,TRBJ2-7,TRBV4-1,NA,CASSRDRGQVEQYF,TGCGCCAGCAGCCGGGACAGGGGGCAGGTAGAGCAGTACTTC
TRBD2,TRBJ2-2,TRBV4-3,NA,CASSRAGSSGELFF,TGCGCCAGCAGCCGAGCGGGAAGTTCGGGGGAGCTGTTTTTT